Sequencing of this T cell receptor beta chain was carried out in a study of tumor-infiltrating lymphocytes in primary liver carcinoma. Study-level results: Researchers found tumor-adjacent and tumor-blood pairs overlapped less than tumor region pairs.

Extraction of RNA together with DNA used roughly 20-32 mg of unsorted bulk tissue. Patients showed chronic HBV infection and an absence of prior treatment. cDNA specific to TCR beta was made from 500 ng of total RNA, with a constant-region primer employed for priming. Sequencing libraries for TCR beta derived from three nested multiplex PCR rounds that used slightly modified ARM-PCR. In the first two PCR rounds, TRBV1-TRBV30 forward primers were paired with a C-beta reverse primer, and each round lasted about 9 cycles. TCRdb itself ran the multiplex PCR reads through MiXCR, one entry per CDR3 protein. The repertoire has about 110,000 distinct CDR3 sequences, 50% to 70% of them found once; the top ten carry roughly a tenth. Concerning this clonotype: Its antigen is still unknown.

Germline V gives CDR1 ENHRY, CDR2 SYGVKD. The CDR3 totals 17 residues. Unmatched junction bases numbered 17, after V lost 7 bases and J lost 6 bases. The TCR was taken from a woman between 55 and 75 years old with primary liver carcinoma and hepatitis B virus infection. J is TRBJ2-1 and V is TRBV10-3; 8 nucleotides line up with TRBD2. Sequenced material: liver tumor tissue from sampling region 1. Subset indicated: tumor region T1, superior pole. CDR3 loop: CAINEGREPGGGNEQFF. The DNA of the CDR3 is TGTGCCATCAACGAGGGCCGAGAGCCGGGAGGGGGCAATGAGCAGTTCTTC.